This TCR beta chain was recovered during a study of OX40 agonist ivuxolimab in advanced cancers. Across the study: The study gave patients intravenous ivuxolimab at 0.01 to 10 mg/kg every 2 weeks. Whole-study findings and limits: More expanded clones were found, on average, in CD8+ than in CD4+ T cells. Low normalized T-cell clonal expansion was additionally recorded for some nonresponders.

Data came from immunoSEQ multiplex PCR; TCRdb stores just in-frame clones and leaves some out. This sample has about 79,000 clones; 90% to 95% occur once, and the top ten carry over 8.5%. On this clone itself: The target antigen is unknown.

Germline V lookup: CDR1 SGHVS, CDR2 FQNEAQ. The CDR3 has 13 residues. V was pared by 1 base and J by 0 bases, with 2 bases between. The clonotype was recovered from an adult with an advanced solid tumor such as melanoma, head and neck, liver or kidney cancer. Specimen: CD4+ or CD8+ T cells sorted from blood, collected in a trial of the OX40 agonist ivuxolimab. V gene TRBV7-8 combines with J gene TRBJ2-3, with unresolved D. The CDR3 spells CASSLVSTDTQYF. Written as DNA, the CDR3 is TGTGCCAGCAGCTTAGTTAGCACAGATACGCAGTATTTT.